This TCR beta chain was obtained from a study of T-cell reconstitution after alpha-beta-depleted transplantation in children. This sample's TCRbeta library carried unique molecular identifier barcodes. TCRdb redid the calling of the PCR reads with MiXCR, one entry per CDR3 protein. The sample has about 980,000 distinct CDR3 sequences, 25% to 30% seen once. The sequence was obtained from a boy under three years old who had a stem cell transplant for SCID, so the T cells may come from the graft donor. The sequencing used PBMCs, mostly from graft donor cells, collected 360 days after TCRalphabeta/CD19-depleted stem cell transplant.

The CDR3 DNA reads as TGCGCCAGCAGCTTGGGAGACCGACAGGCTGAAGCTTTCTTT. It codes for CASSLGDRQAEAFF. This chain uses TRBV5-1 with TRBJ1-1; D is perhaps TRBD1 (6 bases). This CDR3 contains 14 residues. Per germline, CDR1 SGHRS and CDR2 YFSETQ. Trimming took off 0 bases at V and 6 bases at J, with 12 bases between the two ends.